The sequence of this TCR beta chain was determined in a study of cytomegalovirus exposure and HLA in healthy donors. Broader study findings: Several of the most significant clusters appeared, in a later analysis, to be linked to common viral pathogens. The number of N-insertions in an Asian-associated ancestry cluster was reportedly below the approximately 600-donor mean in a later analysis.

Note on this clone: Its antigen is not identified.

V lost 6 bases and J lost 1, with 9 bases in between. This CDR3 region has 13 residues. The germline gives CDR1 WSHSY, CDR2 SAAADI. PCR used 60 Vbeta primers and 13 Jbeta primers. The table came from immunoSEQ multiplex PCR; TCRdb's copy has only in-frame clones and leaves some out. The sample totals about 72,000 clones; its top ten clones hold roughly 2.7%. The sequencing input was PBMCs. The chain combines TRBV10-2 with TRBJ1-1; tentative D call: TRBD1 (5 bases). This clonotype was obtained from a man aged 35 to 55 in good health and CMV-seronegative. The CDR3 is CASRGLTNTEAFF. CDR3 sequence (DNA): TGCGCCAGCAGGGGACTGACGAACACTGAAGCTTTCTTT.